This is a list of T cell receptor beta chains from one sample in a study of blood T cell repertoires in COVID-19. Using immunoSEQ multiplex PCR, the repertoire was profiled, and TCRdb retains in-frame clones only, with some absent. This sample has around 99,000 clones; approximately 80% occur once, and the top ten carry 7% to 9%. Sequences were obtained from peripheral blood. The source is a woman aged 80 or over with active or convalescent COVID-19. Each CDR3 is given with its conserved first and last residue. The D gene is left open where the match is weak. The size field is filled for only some rows; it gives once, few, many or a size class.

clone_size: .
d_call: TRBD2
j_call: TRBJ2-1
v_call: TRBV7-9
cdr3_aa: CASSLALAGYNEQFF
cdr3_nt: TGTGCCAGCAGCTTAGCACTAGCGGGATACAATGAGCAGTTCTTC

clone_size: .
d_call: .
j_call: TRBJ2-5
v_call: TRBV4-1
cdr3_aa: CASSLQGLGETQYF
cdr3_nt: TGCGCCAGCAGCCTCCAGGGGCTCGGAGAGACCCAGTACTTC

clone_size: .
d_call: .
j_call: TRBJ2-1
v_call: TRBV6-5
cdr3_aa: CASSLGSSYNEQFF
cdr3_nt: TGTGCCAGCAGTCTCGGGAGCTCCTACAATGAGCAGTTCTTC

clone_size: .
d_call: TRBD2
j_call: TRBJ2-7
v_call: TRBV9
cdr3_aa: CASSVAAGGNVYEQYF
cdr3_nt: TGTGCCAGCAGCGTAGCAGCGGGAGGGAATGTCTACGAGCAGTACTTC

clone_size: .
d_call: .
j_call: TRBJ2-2
v_call: TRBV10-3
cdr3_aa: CAISATQLYAAGELFF
cdr3_nt: TGTGCCATCAGTGCGACACAGCTCTATGCTGCCGGGGAGCTGTTTTTT

clone_size: .
d_call: .
j_call: TRBJ2-3
v_call: TRBV18
cdr3_aa: CASSTGDFPTDTQYF
cdr3_nt: TGTGCCAGCTCAACAGGGGACTTCCCCACAGATACGCAGTATTTT

clone_size: .
d_call: TRBD2
j_call: TRBJ2-7
v_call: TRBV5-4
cdr3_aa: CASSLEGGSNFYEQYF
cdr3_nt: TGTGCCAGCAGCTTAGAGGGCGGGAGCAACTTTTACGAGCAGTACTTC

clone_size: .
d_call: .
j_call: TRBJ1-2
v_call: TRBV10-3
cdr3_aa: CAIRTIQGHPGYTF
cdr3_nt: TGTGCCATCAGGACCATACAGGGTCACCCTGGCTACACCTTC

clone_size: .
d_call: .
j_call: TRBJ2-2
v_call: TRBV6-4
cdr3_aa: CASRTSWNTGELFF
cdr3_nt: TGTGCCAGCAGGACTAGTTGGAACACCGGGGAGCTGTTTTTT

clone_size: .
d_call: .
j_call: TRBJ1-2
v_call: TRBV27
cdr3_aa: CASSLDHRDFYGYTF
cdr3_nt: TGTGCCAGCAGTTTAGACCACCGGGACTTCTATGGCTACACCTTC

clone_size: .
d_call: TRBD1
j_call: TRBJ2-1
v_call: TRBV5-6
cdr3_aa: CASSFGTGLANEQFF
cdr3_nt: TGTGCCAGCAGCTTTGGGACAGGGCTAGCCAATGAGCAGTTCTTC

clone_size: .
d_call: .
j_call: TRBJ1-5
v_call: TRBV27
cdr3_aa: CASSFRGQPQHF
cdr3_nt: TGTGCCAGCAGTTTTCGCGGTCAGCCCCAGCATTTT

clone_size: .
d_call: .
j_call: TRBJ2-5
v_call: TRBV3-1/TRBV3-2
cdr3_aa: CASSLAGTGRQETQYF
cdr3_nt: TGTGCCAGCAGCCTAGCGGGGACAGGGAGACAAGAGACCCAGTACTTC

clone_size: few
d_call: .
j_call: TRBJ1-4
v_call: TRBV4-1
cdr3_aa: CASSQRTDSTNEKLFF
cdr3_nt: TGCGCCAGCAGCCAGAGGACAGATTCAACTAATGAAAAACTGTTTTTT

clone_size: once
d_call: .
j_call: TRBJ1-2
v_call: TRBV19
cdr3_aa: CASRIQGGYGYTF
cdr3_nt: TGTGCCAGTAGAATACAGGGTGGCTATGGCTACACCTTC

clone_size: .
d_call: .
j_call: TRBJ1-5
v_call: TRBV28
cdr3_aa: CASRRTGDNQPQHF
cdr3_nt: TGTGCCAGCAGGCGGACGGGGGACAATCAGCCCCAGCATTTT

clone_size: .
d_call: .
j_call: TRBJ2-7
v_call: TRBV18
cdr3_aa: CASSPGHSYEQYF
cdr3_nt: TGTGCCAGCTCGCCAGGACACTCCTACGAGCAGTACTTC

clone_size: .
d_call: .
j_call: TRBJ1-1
v_call: TRBV10-3
cdr3_aa: CAIRADRNTEAFF
cdr3_nt: TGTGCCATCAGAGCCGACAGGAACACTGAAGCTTTCTTT

clone_size: .
d_call: .
j_call: TRBJ2-1
v_call: TRBV7-9
cdr3_aa: CASSRGGDVNEQFF
cdr3_nt: TGTGCCAGCAGCCGCGGAGGCGACGTCAATGAGCAGTTCTTC

clone_size: few
d_call: .
j_call: TRBJ2-1
v_call: TRBV7-2
cdr3_aa: CASSFAGPNEQFF
cdr3_nt: TGTGCCAGCAGCTTTGCGGGACCCAATGAGCAGTTCTTC

clone_size: few
d_call: TRBD1
j_call: TRBJ1-5
v_call: TRBV27
cdr3_aa: CASSYYGTGEGQPQHF
cdr3_nt: TGTGCCAGCAGCTACTACGGGACAGGGGAAGGTCAGCCCCAGCATTTT

clone_size: once
d_call: .
j_call: TRBJ2-1
v_call: TRBV18
cdr3_aa: CASSPRFPESGSYNEQFF
cdr3_nt: TGTGCCAGCTCACCAAGGTTTCCAGAATCAGGCTCCTACAATGAGCAGTTCTTC

clone_size: .
d_call: TRBD1
j_call: TRBJ1-4
v_call: TRBV24-1
cdr3_aa: CATSDPGQGYEKLFF
cdr3_nt: TGTGCCACCAGTGATCCGGGACAGGGATACGAAAAACTGTTTTTT

clone_size: once
d_call: TRBD1
j_call: TRBJ2-7
v_call: TRBV6-5
cdr3_aa: CASTPTGGIPEQYF
cdr3_nt: TGTGCCAGCACCCCGACAGGGGGTATTCCCGAGCAGTACTTC

clone_size: .
d_call: TRBD1
j_call: TRBJ1-5
v_call: TRBV5-6
cdr3_aa: CASSSRDRVGNQPQHF
cdr3_nt: TGTGCCAGCAGCTCCCGGGACAGGGTGGGCAATCAGCCCCAGCATTTT

clone_size: .
d_call: TRBD1
j_call: TRBJ1-2
v_call: TRBV6-5
cdr3_aa: CASSTRTGPIYGYTF
cdr3_nt: TGTGCCAGCAGTACCCGGACAGGGCCTATCTATGGCTACACCTTC

clone_size: .
d_call: .
j_call: TRBJ2-3
v_call: TRBV4-1
cdr3_aa: CASSPGNWQADTQYF
cdr3_nt: TGCGCCAGCAGCCCCGGTAATTGGCAGGCAGATACGCAGTATTTT

clone_size: once
d_call: .
j_call: TRBJ2-3
v_call: TRBV7-3
cdr3_aa: CASSLTGDTQYF
cdr3_nt: TGTGCCAGCAGCTTAACCGGAGATACGCAGTATTTT

clone_size: .
d_call: .
j_call: TRBJ1-1
v_call: TRBV5-4
cdr3_aa: CASSLIAQGSFTEAFF
cdr3_nt: TGTGCCAGCAGCTTGATCGCCCAGGGTTCGTTCACTGAAGCTTTCTTT

clone_size: .
d_call: .
j_call: TRBJ2-5
v_call: TRBV4-1
cdr3_aa: CASSQVPGRGIETQYF
cdr3_nt: TGCGCCAGCAGCCAAGTTCCGGGACGGGGGATAGAGACCCAGTACTTC

clone_size: medium-sized
d_call: TRBD2
j_call: TRBJ2-1
v_call: TRBV6-4
cdr3_aa: CASKQKREGPRHGQFF
cdr3_nt: TGTGCCAGCAAGCAAAAGCGGGAGGGCCCGAGACACGGGCAGTTCTTC